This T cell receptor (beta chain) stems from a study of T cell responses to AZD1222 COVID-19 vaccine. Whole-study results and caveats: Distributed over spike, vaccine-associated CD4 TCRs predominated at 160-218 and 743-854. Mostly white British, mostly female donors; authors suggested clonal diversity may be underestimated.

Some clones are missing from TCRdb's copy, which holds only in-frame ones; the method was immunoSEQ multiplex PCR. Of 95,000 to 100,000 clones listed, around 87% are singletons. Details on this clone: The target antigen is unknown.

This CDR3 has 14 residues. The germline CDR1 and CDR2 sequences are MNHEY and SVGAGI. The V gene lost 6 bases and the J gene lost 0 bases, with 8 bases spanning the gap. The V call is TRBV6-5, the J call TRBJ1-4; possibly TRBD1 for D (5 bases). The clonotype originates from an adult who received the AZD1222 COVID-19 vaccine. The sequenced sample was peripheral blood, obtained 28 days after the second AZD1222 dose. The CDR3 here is CASRQGTTNEKLFF. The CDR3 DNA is TGTGCCAGCAGGCAGGGCACAACTAATGAAAAACTGTTTTTT.